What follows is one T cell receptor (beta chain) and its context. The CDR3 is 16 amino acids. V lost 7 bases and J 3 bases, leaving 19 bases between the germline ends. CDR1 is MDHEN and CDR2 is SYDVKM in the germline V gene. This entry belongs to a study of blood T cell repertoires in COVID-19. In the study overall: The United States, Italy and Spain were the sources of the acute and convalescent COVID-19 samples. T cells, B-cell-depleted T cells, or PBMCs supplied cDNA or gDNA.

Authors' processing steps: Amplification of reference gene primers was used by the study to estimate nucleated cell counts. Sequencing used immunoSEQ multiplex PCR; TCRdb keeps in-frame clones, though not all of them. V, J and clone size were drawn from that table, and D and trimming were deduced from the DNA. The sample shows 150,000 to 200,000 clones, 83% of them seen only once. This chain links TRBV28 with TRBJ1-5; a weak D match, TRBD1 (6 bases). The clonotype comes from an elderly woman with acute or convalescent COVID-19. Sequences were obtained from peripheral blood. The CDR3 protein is CASKPPGGQYNQPQHF. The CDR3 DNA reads TGTGCCAGCAAACCCCCTGGTGGACAGTACAATCAGCCCCAGCATTTT.